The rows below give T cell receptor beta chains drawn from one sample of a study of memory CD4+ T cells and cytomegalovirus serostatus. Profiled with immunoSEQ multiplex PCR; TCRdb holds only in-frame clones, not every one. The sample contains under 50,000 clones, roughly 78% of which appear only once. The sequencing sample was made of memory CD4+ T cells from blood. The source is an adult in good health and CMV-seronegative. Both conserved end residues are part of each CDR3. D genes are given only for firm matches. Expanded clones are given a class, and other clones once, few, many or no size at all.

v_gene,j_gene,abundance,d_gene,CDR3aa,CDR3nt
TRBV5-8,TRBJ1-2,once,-,CASSRGTADYTF,TGTGCCAGCAGCCGAGGGACGGCAGACTACACCTTC
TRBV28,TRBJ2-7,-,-,CASSLGGSKGTYEQYF,TGTGCCAGCAGTTTAGGAGGGTCAAAGGGGACCTACGAGCAGTACTTC
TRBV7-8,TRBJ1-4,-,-,CASSLGSRGGNEKLFF,TGTGCCAGCAGCTTAGGCTCGAGAGGGGGTAATGAAAAACTGTTTTTT
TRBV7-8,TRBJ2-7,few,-,CASSSFRGRSKPSYEQYF,TGTGCCAGCAGCTCCTTTAGGGGACGGAGCAAACCATCCTACGAGCAGTACTTC
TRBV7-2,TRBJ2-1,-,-,CASSLNPRNNEQFF,TGTGCCAGCAGCCTGAATCCACGTAACAATGAGCAGTTCTTC
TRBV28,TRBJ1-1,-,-,CASSWTLGGGGF,TGTGCCAGCAGTTGGACCCTGGGGGGTGGTGGGTTT
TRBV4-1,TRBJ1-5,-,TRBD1,CASSQTTQGGNQPQHF,TGCGCCAGCAGCCAGACGACGCAGGGGGGGAATCAGCCCCAGCATTTT
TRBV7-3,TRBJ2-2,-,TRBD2,CASSRTSGNTGELFF,TGTGCCAGCAGCAGGACTAGCGGGAACACCGGGGAGCTGTTTTTT
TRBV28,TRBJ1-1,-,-,CASSLFLGTEAFF,TGTGCCAGCAGTTTATTCTTGGGAACTGAAGCTTTCTTT
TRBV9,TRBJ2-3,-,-,CASSVDRPTDTQYF,TGTGCCAGCAGCGTCGACAGGCCCACAGATACGCAGTATTTT
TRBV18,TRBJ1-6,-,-,CASSPVGEGYNSPLHF,TGTGCCAGCTCACCAGTGGGGGAGGGCTATAATTCACCCCTCCACTTT
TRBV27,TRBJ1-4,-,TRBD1,CASSQGGPNEKLFF,TGTGCCAGCAGCCAGGGGGGGCCTAATGAAAAACTGTTTTTT
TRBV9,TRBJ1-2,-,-,CASSVGRAGDRYTF,TGTGCCAGCAGCGTCGGGCGGGCAGGGGATCGCTACACCTTC
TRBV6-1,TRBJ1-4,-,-,CASSGRGGNEKLFF,TGTGCCAGCAGTGGAAGGGGGGGCAATGAAAAACTGTTTTTT
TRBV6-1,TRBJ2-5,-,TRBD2,CASTKAGGYQETQYF,TGTGCCAGCACCAAAGCGGGGGGGTACCAAGAGACCCAGTACTTC
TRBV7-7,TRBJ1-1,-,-,CASSPQPNTEAFF,TGTGCCAGCAGCCCACAGCCTAACACTGAAGCTTTCTTT
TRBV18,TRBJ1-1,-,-,CASSPPSSVNTEAFF,TGTGCCAGCTCACCACCGTCCAGTGTGAACACTGAAGCTTTCTTT
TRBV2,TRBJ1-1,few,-,CASSEEGYTEAFF,TGTGCCAGCAGTGAAGAGGGGTACACTGAAGCTTTCTTT
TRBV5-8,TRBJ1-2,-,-,CASSLIGGEGYTF,TGTGCCAGCAGCTTGATTGGTGGGGAAGGCTACACCTTC
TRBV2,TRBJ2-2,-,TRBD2,CASSLAGGTGELFF,TGTGCCAGCAGTTTAGCGGGGGGCACCGGGGAGCTGTTTTTT
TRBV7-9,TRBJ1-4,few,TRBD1,CASSFPTGGEEKLFF,TGTGCCAGCAGCTTCCCTACAGGGGGCGAGGAAAAACTGTTTTTT
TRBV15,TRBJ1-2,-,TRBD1,CATFELTGAIRSNYGYTF,TGTGCCACCTTTGAATTGACAGGGGCGATTCGGTCTAACTATGGCTACACCTTC
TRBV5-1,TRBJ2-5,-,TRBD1,CASSPGQQETQYF,TGCGCCAGCAGCCCGGGACAGCAAGAGACCCAGTACTTC
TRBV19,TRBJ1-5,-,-,CASTFPGGLGQPQHF,TGTGCCAGTACCTTTCCTGGGGGGCTCGGGCAGCCCCAGCATTTT
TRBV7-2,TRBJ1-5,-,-,CASSGTANQPQHF,TGTGCCAGCAGCGGCACAGCCAATCAGCCCCAGCATTTT
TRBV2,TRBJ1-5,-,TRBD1,CASSVHRDRTQPQHF,TGTGCCAGCAGTGTCCACCGGGACAGGACGCAGCCCCAGCATTTT
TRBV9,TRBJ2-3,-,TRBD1,CASSARQGVKTDTQYF,TGTGCCAGCAGCGCCCGACAGGGAGTTAAGACAGATACGCAGTATTTT
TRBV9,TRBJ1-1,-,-,CASSPAFWGTEAFF,TGTGCCAGCAGCCCGGCGTTCTGGGGGACTGAAGCTTTCTTT
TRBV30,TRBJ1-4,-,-,CAWRGLLRGEKLFF,TGTGCCTGGAGAGGCCTCCTACGGGGGGAAAAACTGTTTTTT
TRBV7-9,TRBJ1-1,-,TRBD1,CASSLDRTGERNTEAFF,TGTGCCAGCAGCTTAGACAGGACAGGGGAGCGCAACACTGAAGCTTTCTTT
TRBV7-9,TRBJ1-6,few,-,CASSSARGNSPLHF,TGTGCCAGCAGCTCGGCCCGGGGGAATTCACCCCTCCACTTT
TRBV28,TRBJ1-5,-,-,CASSLVQGKRQPQHF,TGTGCCAGCAGTTTGGTTCAGGGGAAGAGACAGCCCCAGCATTTT
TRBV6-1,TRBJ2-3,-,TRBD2,CASNLAGGTDTQYF,TGTGCCAGCAATCTAGCGGGAGGCACAGATACGCAGTATTTT
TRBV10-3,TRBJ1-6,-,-,CAIGARTHPPLHF,TGTGCCATCGGGGCCAGAACCCATCCACCCCTCCACTTT
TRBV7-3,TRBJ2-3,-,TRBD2,CASSYSLGLAGLDTQYF,TGTGCCAGCAGTTATAGCCTGGGACTAGCGGGCCTAGATACGCAGTATTTT
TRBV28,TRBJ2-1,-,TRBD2,CASSPPTPSGGAGDEQFF,TGTGCCAGCAGTCCACCCACCCCTAGCGGGGGGGCCGGGGATGAGCAGTTCTTC
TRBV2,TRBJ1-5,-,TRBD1,CATQGAGLNQPQHF,TGTGCCACCCAGGGGGCAGGACTCAATCAGCCCCAGCATTTT
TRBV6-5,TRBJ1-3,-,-,CASSETRGNTIYF,TGTGCCAGCAGTGAGACCCGAGGAAACACCATATATTTT
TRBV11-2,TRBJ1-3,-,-,CASSVPSGNTIYF,TGTGCCAGCAGCGTCCCCTCTGGAAACACCATATATTTT
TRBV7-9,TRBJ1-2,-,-,CASSLVIQGSYTF,TGTGCCAGCAGCTTAGTCATTCAGGGCTCCTACACCTTC
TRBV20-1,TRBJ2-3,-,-,CSAPRADTQYF,TGCAGTGCCCCCAGGGCAGATACGCAGTATTTT